Listed below are T cell receptor beta chains from one sample, sequenced in a study of T-cell memory formation after mild COVID-19. TCRdb ran MiXCR on the 5' RACE reads and lists one entry per CDR3 protein. Seen here are roughly 410,000 distinct CDR3 sequences, 20% to 25% observed once, and the top ten hold around 8.8%. Sequencing was carried out using PBMCs or a T cell subset sorted from them (not recorded which). These receptors were taken from an adult woman who had mild COVID-19 (a few samples of this study predate the infection). Cell type and time point are not known. CDR3s include the opening cysteine and the closing phenylalanine or tryptophan. D genes are given only for firm matches. Clone size is shown for a subset of rows, as once, few, many or a class of expanded clone.

TRBJ2-7,TRBV6-2/TRBV6-3,.,few,CASSSDGLTYEQYF,TGTGCCAGCAGTTCGGACGGGTTGACCTACGAGCAGTACTTC
TRBJ1-2,TRBV24-1,TRBD1,.,CATSEARTGNYGYTF,TGTGCCACCAGTGAAGCTCGGACAGGGAACTATGGCTACACCTTC
TRBJ2-7,TRBV29-1,TRBD2,few,CSVEESGGSYEQYF,TGCAGCGTTGAGGAATCGGGGGGGTCCTACGAGCAGTACTTC
TRBJ2-7,TRBV6-6,.,.,CASSSGWEQYF,TGTGCCAGCAGTTCCGGGTGGGAGCAGTACTTC
TRBJ1-2,TRBV6-2/TRBV6-3,.,.,CASSLSWNYGYTF,TGTGCCAGCAGTTTGAGTTGGAACTATGGCTACACCTTC
TRBJ2-7,TRBV12-3/TRBV12-4,.,.,CASSLIVHEQYF,TGTGCCAGCAGTTTAATCGTGCACGAGCAGTACTTC
TRBJ2-7,TRBV5-1,.,many,CASSLAAGVTHEQYF,TGCGCCAGCAGCTTGGCCGCAGGGGTCACTCACGAGCAGTACTTC
TRBJ2-4,TRBV30,.,few,CAWSVRWAGEAKNIQYF,TGTGCCTGGAGTGTACGTTGGGCAGGGGAGGCCAAAAACATTCAGTACTTC
TRBJ2-1,TRBV10-2,TRBD2,.,CASSTPGLAFYNEQFF,TGCGCCAGCAGTACCCCGGGACTAGCGTTTTACAATGAGCAGTTCTTC
TRBJ2-1,TRBV5-1,TRBD2,few,CASSLAGLAGRPFF,TGCGCCAGCAGCTTGGCAGGACTAGCGGGGAGGCCGTTCTTC